The clone carrying this T cell receptor beta chain was counted between two and nine times. RNA was extracted with the RNeasy kit, and a quantity of about 0.45 to 1 ug was reverse transcribed using random hexamers. TCRdb reprocessed the immunoSEQ multiplex PCR reads with MiXCR, giving one entry per CDR3 protein. The table has about 120,000 distinct CDR3 sequences, roughly 90% seen once. This sample was included in a study of CD8 T cells in Susac syndrome. This CDR3 region has 13 residues. CDR1 is MNHNS and CDR2 is SASEGT in the germline V gene. V dropped 11 bases and J dropped 1; count of bases not matched to a gene: 7.

This clonotype was obtained from a human donor in good health. This sequence joins TRBV6-1 and TRBJ2-7, with 8 bases that match TRBD1. Sequencing was performed on CD8+ T cells from PBMCs. The CDR3 nucleotides read TGTGCCGAAGGACAGGGTCCGTCCTACGAGCAGTACTTC. It is translated as CAEGQGPSYEQYF.